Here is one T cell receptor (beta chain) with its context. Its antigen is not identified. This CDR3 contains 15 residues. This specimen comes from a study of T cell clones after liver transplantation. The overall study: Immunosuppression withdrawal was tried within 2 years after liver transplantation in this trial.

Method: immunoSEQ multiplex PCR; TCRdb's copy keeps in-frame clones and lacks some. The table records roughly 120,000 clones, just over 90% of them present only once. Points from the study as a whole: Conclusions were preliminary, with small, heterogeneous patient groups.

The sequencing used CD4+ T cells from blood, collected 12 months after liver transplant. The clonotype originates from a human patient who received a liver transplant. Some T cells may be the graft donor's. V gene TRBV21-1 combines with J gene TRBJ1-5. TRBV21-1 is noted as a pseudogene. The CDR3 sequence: CASSKDLGGNQPQHF. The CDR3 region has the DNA TGTGCCAGCAGCAAAGATCTGGGGGGGAATCAGCCCCAGCATTTT.